The 5 T cell receptor beta chains reported below all come from one sample, sequenced in a study of cytomegalovirus exposure and HLA in healthy donors. PCR employed 60 Vbeta and 13 Jbeta primers. TCRdb's copy holds only in-frame clones and misses some; the assay was immunoSEQ multiplex PCR. This sample contains fewer than 250,000 clones. The sequencing sample was made of PBMCs. The receptor set was obtained from a woman aged 30 to 39 in good health and CMV-seropositive.

V gene TRBV18 combines with J gene TRBJ2-7, with 7 nucleotides matching TRBD1. The CDR3 totals 14 residues. Germline V gene sequence: CDR1 KGHSH, CDR2 LQKENI. J lost 6 bases, V lost 0 bases, and 5 bases had no gene match. The CDR3 loop reads CASSPPGQSGEQYF. In DNA form, the CDR3 reads TGTGCCAGCTCACCACCGGGACAGTCGGGCGAGCAGTACTTC.

The rearrangement links TRBV4-2 to TRBJ2-7; D gene uncertain. The CDR3 contains 15 residues. Trimming took 2 bases from V and 5 from J, leaving 16 bases between them. Germline CDR1 is LGHNA and CDR2 is YNFKEQ. The CDR3 DNA reads as TGTGCCAGCAGCCAAATTCAGAAATTCCGCCACGAGCAGTACTTC. Amino acids: CASSQIQKFRHEQYF.

The rearrangement joins TRBV10-2 to TRBJ1-1; D remains ambiguous. V was cut by 2 bases and J by 1 base, with 8 bases left in between. The CDR3 loop spans 14 amino acids. The germline V gene has CDR1 WSHSY and CDR2 SAAADI. The CDR3 DNA is TGCGCCAGCAGTGAGGGCCGTGGGAACACTGAAGCTTTCTTT. Its translation is CASSEGRGNTEAFF.

The V gene is TRBV27, the J gene TRBJ2-2, with a weak D call TRBD1 (6 bases). Trimming shortened V by 6 bases and J by 8 bases, and 22 bases separated the two germline ends. The CDR3 has 16 residues. Germline-derived CDR1 and CDR2 are MNHEY and SMNVEV (reference sequence). CDR3 loop: CASRTLFQGKTGELFF. CDR3 in DNA: TGTGCCAGCAGGACCCTATTCCAGGGGAAGACGGGGGAGCTGTTTTTT.

The chain is built from TRBV5-1 and TRBJ1-2; no clear D. The CDR3 runs to 15 residues. With 7 bases removed from V and 3 bases from J, the gap between germline ends came to 19 bases. Germline V gene sequence: CDR1 SGHRS, CDR2 YFSETQ. Here the CDR3 reads CASRGGRSEDYGYTF. The CDR3 bases are TGCGCCAGCCGCGGAGGCAGATCCGAAGACTATGGCTACACCTTC. Looking up the rest from reference TRBV5-1 and TRBJ1-2 gives the full variable domain: KAGVTQTPRYLIKTRGQQVTLSCSPISGHRSVSWYQQTPGQGLQFLFEYFSETQRNKGNFPGRFSGRQFSNSRSEMNVSTLELGDSALYLCASRGGRSEDYGYTFGSGTRLTVV.